This record concerns one T cell receptor (beta chain) sequence. No antigen is known for it. Donors were nominally healthy when sampled, though unrecorded immune exposures were likely. This entry comes from a study of cytomegalovirus exposure and HLA in healthy donors. Study overall: Of all 400 or so donors who were genotyped, under 90% belonged to the Caucasian-associated ancestry cluster. Whole-study findings and limits: Several top significant clusters appeared, in a later analysis, to be linked to common viral pathogens.

The germline CDR1 and CDR2 sequences are SGHTA and FQGNSA. Trimming took off 3 bases at V and 5 bases at J, with 13 bases between the two ends. The CDR3 is 14 amino acids. The PCR employed 60 Vbeta primers together with 13 Jbeta primers. Libraries were prepared by immunoSEQ multiplex PCR; TCRdb keeps only in-frame clonotypes and omits some of them. The data contain about 210,000 clones, around 79% of them singletons. Material: PBMCs. This sequence originates from a male donor in good health and CMV-seronegative. The chain couples TRBV7-2 to TRBJ1-1; weak D call: TRBD1 (5 bases). In DNA form, the CDR3 reads TGTGCCAGCAGCTTCCAGGACGGGGGTACTGAAGCTTTCTTT. Its protein is CASSFQDGGTEAFF.